The 14 T cell receptor beta chains in this list originate from one sample, sequenced in a study of response to subunit inactivated influenza vaccine. TCRdb called the RT-PCR reads again in MiXCR, with one record for every CDR3 protein. The table lists about 620,000 distinct CDR3 sequences, roughly 10% of them singletons. A further study also used this sample, focusing on T cells expressing NK-cell markers. That report notes: TCR beta cDNA was made by 5'RACE template switching with UMIs.

Sample: PBMCs from blood, taken on the day of vaccination. These receptors all come from a man aged 50-59 years who received an inactivated influenza vaccine.

This clonotype has only a few counts. The V call is TRBV7-9, the J call TRBJ2-5; a weak D match, TRBD2 (6 bases). CDR3 length: 12 amino acids. The V and J ends lost 1 base and 10 bases respectively, with 10 bases between them. The germline V gene has CDR1 SEHNR and CDR2 FQNEAQ (reference sequence). The chain's CDR3 is CASSLVLADQYF. DNA of the CDR3: TGTGCCAGCAGCTTAGTTTTAGCGGACCAGTACTTC.

This clonotype was seen only a few times. The chain recombines TRBV5-1 with TRBJ2-2, with TRBD1 matching 8 bases. Germline V gene sequence: CDR1 SGHRS, CDR2 YFSETQ. CDR3 length equals 15 residues. V trimming: 0 bases; J trimming: 5 bases; junction bases outside the gene matches: 3. The CDR3 DNA follows: TGCGCCAGCAGCTTGGGGACAGGGCGGACCGGGGAGCTGTTTTTT. The encoded protein is CASSLGTGRTGELFF.

This clonotype has a handful of counts. The V call is TRBV12-3 or TRBV12-4, the J call TRBJ1-6; possibly TRBD1 for D (6 bases). Trimming took 4 bases from V and 4 from J, leaving 11 bases between them. CDR3 length: 15 amino acids. The CDR3 reads CASSSRDTYNSPLHF. The CDR3 region has the DNA TGTGCCAGCAGTTCCCGGGACACTTATAATTCACCCCTCCACTTT.

This clonotype was found a few times. This chain links TRBV29-1 with TRBJ2-3, with D perhaps matching TRBD1 (6 bases). The length of the CDR3 is 13 residues. Germline CDR1 is SQVTM and CDR2 is ANQGSEA. Trimming took 3 bases from V and 4 from J, leaving 11 bases between them. CDR3 region: CSVDWQGPDTQYF. As DNA, the CDR3 is TGCAGCGTTGATTGGCAGGGGCCAGATACGCAGTATTTT.

Ten or more counts support this clonotype. The V call is TRBV4-3, the J call TRBJ1-3; D remains ambiguous. This CDR3 comprises 15 residues. V was trimmed by 0 bases and J by 0 bases, leaving 6 bases between them. Per germline, CDR1 LGHNA and CDR2 YSLEER. CDR3 nucleotides: TGCGCCAGCAGCCAAGATAGGATCTCTGGAAACACCATATATTTT. Amino acid sequence: CASSQDRISGNTIYF.

This clonotype was seen a few times. The chain joins TRBV9 to TRBJ1-4, with 8 nucleotides matching TRBD1. V was clipped by 3 bases and J by 7 bases; unmatched bases: 8. This CDR3 has 15 residues. Germline V gives CDR1 SGDLS, CDR2 YYNGEE. CDR3 sequence reads: CASSGRTGFGEKLFF. The DNA of the CDR3 is TGTGCCAGCAGCGGACGGACAGGGTTTGGTGAAAAACTGTTTTTT.

The sample holds a few counts of this clonotype. The CDR3 nucleotides read TGTGCCAGCAATTACGCCGGGACTTCCTACAATGAGCAGTTCTTC. The encoded protein is CASNYAGTSYNEQFF. V and J are TRBV12-3 or TRBV12-4 and TRBJ2-1; D is possibly TRBD2 (6 bases). The CDR3 has 15 residues. V shed 7 bases and J shed 1 base, with 14 bases lying between them.

There are many counts of this clonotype. This chain uses TRBV12-3 or TRBV12-4 with TRBJ2-7; maybe TRBD2 (5 bases). V gave up 4 bases and J gave up 1 base, with 17 bases separating them. This CDR3 contains 16 residues. The CDR3 DNA is TGTGCCAGCAGTTCCTCCGGGCGGGCACGATCCTACGAGCAGTACTTC. It specifies CASSSSGRARSYEQYF.

This clonotype was picked up a small number of times. This sequence joins TRBV29-1 and TRBJ2-3; 8 bases are shared with TRBD2. The CDR3 sequence is 17 residues long. Germline V CDR1 and CDR2: SQVTM, ANQGSEA. The junction had 10 bases not matched to a gene; V was cut back by 2 bases and J by 0 bases. The CDR3 DNA sequence: TGCAGCGTTGAAAATCTCCGGGAGGGGGTTAGCACAGATACGCAGTATTTT. Its translation is CSVENLREGVSTDTQYF.

This clonotype occurred many times. This chain connects TRBV16 to TRBJ2-2, with D unclear. Germline assignment: CDR1 KGHSY and CDR2 FQNENV. The CDR3 contains 13 residues. V was clipped by 4 bases and J by 6 bases, with 9 bases between them. CDR3 DNA sequence: TGTGCCAGCAGCCGTACCTACCCCGGGGAGCTGTTTTTT. Translating gives CASSRTYPGELFF.

The chain employs TRBV12-3 or TRBV12-4 and TRBJ2-3; perhaps TRBD1 as D (8 bases). The CDR3 is 17 amino acids. V was pared by 8 bases and J by 6 bases, with 27 bases between. The CDR3 DNA is TGTGCCAGCCGTGATAGGACTACAGGGGGAGGGCTTGATACGCAGTATTTT. This codes for CASRDRTTGGGLDTQYF.

The genes are TRBV20-1 and TRBJ2-7; 10 nucleotides align to TRBD2. CDR3 size: 15 residues. V lost 5 bases, J lost 3 bases, and 10 bases stayed unmatched. Germline V gene data show CDR1 as DFQATT and CDR2 as SNEGSKA (reference sequence). The DNA for the CDR3 is TGCAGTGCTTCTTCCCTAGCGGGAGCGAACTACGAGCAGTACTTC. Translating it yields CSASSLAGANYEQYF.

This clonotype was observed a handful of times. V usage is TRBV10-3 and J usage is TRBJ2-2; D not certain. V dropped 8 bases and J dropped 4 bases, with 8 bases sitting between them. CDR1 is ENHRY, CDR2 SYGVKD, per germline. This CDR3 spans 12 amino acids. This chain's CDR3 is CAIGSFTGELFF. The CDR3 DNA reads TGTGCCATCGGTTCCTTCACCGGGGAGCTGTTTTTT.

This clonotype was recorded at least ten times. The chain joins TRBV28 to TRBJ1-2; 9 nucleotides align to TRBD1. Germline CDR1 MDHEN, CDR2 SYDVKM. This CDR3 is built from 15 residues. Trimming took 8 bases from V and 3 from J; bases not matched to a gene: 10. The CDR3 sequence is CASGSNRGQDYGYTF. CDR3 bases: TGTGCCAGCGGGTCTAACAGGGGGCAGGACTATGGCTACACCTTC.